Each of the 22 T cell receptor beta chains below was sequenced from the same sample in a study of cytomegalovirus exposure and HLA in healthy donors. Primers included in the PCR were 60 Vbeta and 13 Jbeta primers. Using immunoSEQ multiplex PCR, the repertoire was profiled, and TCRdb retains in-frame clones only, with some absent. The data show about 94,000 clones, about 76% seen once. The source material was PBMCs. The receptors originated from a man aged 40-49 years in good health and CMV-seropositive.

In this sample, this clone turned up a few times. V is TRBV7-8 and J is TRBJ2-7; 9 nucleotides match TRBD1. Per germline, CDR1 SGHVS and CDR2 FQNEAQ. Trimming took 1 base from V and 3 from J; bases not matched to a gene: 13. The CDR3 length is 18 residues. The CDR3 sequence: CASSLGLTGTGTSYEQYF. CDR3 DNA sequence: TGTGCCAGCAGCTTAGGACTGACCGGGACAGGGACGAGCTACGAGCAGTACTTC. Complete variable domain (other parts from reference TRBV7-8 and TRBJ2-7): GAGVSQSPRYKVAKRGQDVALRCDPISGHVSLFWYQQALGQGPEFLTYFQNEAQLDKSGLPSDRFFAERPEGSVSTLKIQRTQQEDSAVYLCASSLGLTGTGTSYEQYFGPGTRLTVT.

CDR3 amino acids: CASSPKGAGPYEQYF. The DNA of the CDR3 is TGTGCCAGCAGCCCGAAGGGAGCGGGCCCCTACGAGCAGTACTTC. The gene calls are TRBV5-4 and TRBJ2-7; D might be TRBD2 (6 bases). Per the germline V gene, CDR1 is SGHNT and CDR2 is YYREEE (reference sequence). V lost 4 bases and J 2 bases, leaving 16 bases between the germline ends. CDR3 length: 15 residues.

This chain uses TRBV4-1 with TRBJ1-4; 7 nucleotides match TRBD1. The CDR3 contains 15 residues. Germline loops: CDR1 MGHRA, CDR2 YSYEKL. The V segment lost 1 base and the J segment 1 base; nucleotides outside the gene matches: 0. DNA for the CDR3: TGCGCCAGCAGCCAAGGACAGGGAACTAATGAAAAACTGTTTTTT. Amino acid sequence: CASSQGQGTNEKLFF.

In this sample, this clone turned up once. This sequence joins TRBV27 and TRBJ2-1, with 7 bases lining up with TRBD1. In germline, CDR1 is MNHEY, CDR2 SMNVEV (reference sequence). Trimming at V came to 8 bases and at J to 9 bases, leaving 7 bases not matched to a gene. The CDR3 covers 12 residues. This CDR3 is CASGDRAGEQFF. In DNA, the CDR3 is TGTGCCAGCGGTGACAGGGCCGGTGAGCAGTTCTTC.

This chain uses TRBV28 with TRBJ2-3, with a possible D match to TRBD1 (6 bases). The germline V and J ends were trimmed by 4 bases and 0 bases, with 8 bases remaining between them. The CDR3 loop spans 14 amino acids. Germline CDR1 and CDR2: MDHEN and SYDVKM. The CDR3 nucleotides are TGTGCCAGCAGTTGGGACATTAGCACAGATACGCAGTATTTT. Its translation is CASSWDISTDTQYF.

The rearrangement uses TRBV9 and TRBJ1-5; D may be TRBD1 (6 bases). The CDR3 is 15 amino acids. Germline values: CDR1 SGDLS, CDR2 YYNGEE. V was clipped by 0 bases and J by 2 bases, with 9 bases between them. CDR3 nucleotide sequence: TGTGCCAGCAGCGTAGCGGCAGGGGGCAATCAGCCCCAGCATTTT. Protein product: CASSVAAGGNQPQHF.

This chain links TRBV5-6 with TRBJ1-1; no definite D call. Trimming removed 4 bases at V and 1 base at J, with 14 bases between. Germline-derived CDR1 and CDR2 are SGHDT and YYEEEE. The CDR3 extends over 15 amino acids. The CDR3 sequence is CASSPRNKWNTEAFF. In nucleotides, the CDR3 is TGTGCCAGCAGCCCCAGAAATAAGTGGAACACTGAAGCTTTCTTT.

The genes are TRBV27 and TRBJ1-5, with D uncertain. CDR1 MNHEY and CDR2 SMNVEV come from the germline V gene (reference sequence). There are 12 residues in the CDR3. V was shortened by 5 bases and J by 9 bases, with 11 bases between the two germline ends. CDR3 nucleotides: TGTGCCAGCAGTATACCCCCGGTGCCCCAGCATTTT. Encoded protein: CASSIPPVPQHF.

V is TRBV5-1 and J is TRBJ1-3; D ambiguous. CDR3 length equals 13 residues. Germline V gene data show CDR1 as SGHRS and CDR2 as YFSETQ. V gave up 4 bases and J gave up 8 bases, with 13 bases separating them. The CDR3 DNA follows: TGCGCCAGCAGCCTAACTCCCGAGGACACCATATATTTT. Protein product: CASSLTPEDTIYF.

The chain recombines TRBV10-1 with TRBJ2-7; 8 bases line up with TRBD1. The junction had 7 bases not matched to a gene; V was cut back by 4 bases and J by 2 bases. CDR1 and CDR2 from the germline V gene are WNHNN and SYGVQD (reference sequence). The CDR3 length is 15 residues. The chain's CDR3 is CASSVEGQGAYEQYF. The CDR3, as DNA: TGCGCCAGCAGTGTAGAAGGACAGGGCGCCTACGAGCAGTACTTC.

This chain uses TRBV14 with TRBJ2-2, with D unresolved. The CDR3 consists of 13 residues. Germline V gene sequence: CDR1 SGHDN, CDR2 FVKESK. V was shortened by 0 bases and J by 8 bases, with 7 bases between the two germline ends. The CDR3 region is CASSQENLGELFF. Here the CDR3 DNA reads TGTGCCAGCAGCCAAGAGAATCTAGGGGAGCTGTTTTTT.

The CDR3 bases are TGTGCCAGCAGCTTAGATATGTATGAGCAGTTCTTC. This codes for CASSLDMYEQFF. The chain combines TRBV7-9 with TRBJ2-1; D is unresolved. This CDR3 is 12 amino acids long. Per germline, CDR1 SEHNR and CDR2 FQNEAQ (reference sequence). The ends were cut back, 1 base at V and 8 bases at J, with 6 bases in the middle.

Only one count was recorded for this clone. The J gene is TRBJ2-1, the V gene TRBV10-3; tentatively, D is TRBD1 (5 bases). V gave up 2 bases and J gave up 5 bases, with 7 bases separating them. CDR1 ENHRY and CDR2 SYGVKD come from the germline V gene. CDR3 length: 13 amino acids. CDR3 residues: CAISEDRDNEQFF. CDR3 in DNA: TGTGCCATCAGTGAGGACAGAGACAATGAGCAGTTCTTC.

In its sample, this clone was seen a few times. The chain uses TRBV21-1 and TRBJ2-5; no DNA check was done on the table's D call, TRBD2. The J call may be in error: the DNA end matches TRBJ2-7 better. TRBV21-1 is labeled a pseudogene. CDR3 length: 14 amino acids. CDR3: CASSKALARGEQYF. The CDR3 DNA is TGTGCCAGCAGCAAAGCGCTGGCGCGAGGCGAGCAGTACTTC.

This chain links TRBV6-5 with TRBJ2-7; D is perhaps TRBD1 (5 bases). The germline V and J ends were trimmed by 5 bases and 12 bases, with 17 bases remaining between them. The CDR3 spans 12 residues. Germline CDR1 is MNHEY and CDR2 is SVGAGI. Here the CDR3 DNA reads TGTGCCAGCAGTGGGGCGACGGAAGTTCGGTACTTC. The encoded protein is CASSGATEVRYF.

CDR3 in DNA: TGCGCCAGCAGCCAAGGAACTAGCGGGGGGAACAATGAGCAGTTCTTC. As protein: CASSQGTSGGNNEQFF. This sequence joins TRBV4-1 and TRBJ2-1, with 12 bases lining up with TRBD2. This CDR3 is built from 16 residues. Losses at the gene ends were 1 base for V and 5 bases for J; bases not matched to a gene: 3. Per germline, CDR1 MGHRA and CDR2 YSYEKL.

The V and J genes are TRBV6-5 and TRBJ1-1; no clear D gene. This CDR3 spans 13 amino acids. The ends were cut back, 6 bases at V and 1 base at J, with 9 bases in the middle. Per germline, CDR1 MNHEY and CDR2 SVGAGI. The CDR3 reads CASSWGGNTEAFF. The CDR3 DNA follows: TGTGCCAGCAGCTGGGGAGGGAACACTGAAGCTTTCTTT.

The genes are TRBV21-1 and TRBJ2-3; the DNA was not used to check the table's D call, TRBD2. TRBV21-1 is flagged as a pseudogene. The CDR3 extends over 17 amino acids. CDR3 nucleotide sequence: TGTGCCAGCATCCCCCGAGGCTCGAATGCCCGCACAGATACGCAGTATTTT. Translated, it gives CASIPRGSNARTDTQYF.

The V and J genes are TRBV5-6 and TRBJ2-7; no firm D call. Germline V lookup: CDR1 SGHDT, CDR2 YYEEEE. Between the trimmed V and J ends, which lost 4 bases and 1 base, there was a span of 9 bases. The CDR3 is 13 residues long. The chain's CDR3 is CASSLWASYEQYF. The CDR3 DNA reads TGTGCCAGCAGCCTGTGGGCGTCCTACGAGCAGTACTTC.

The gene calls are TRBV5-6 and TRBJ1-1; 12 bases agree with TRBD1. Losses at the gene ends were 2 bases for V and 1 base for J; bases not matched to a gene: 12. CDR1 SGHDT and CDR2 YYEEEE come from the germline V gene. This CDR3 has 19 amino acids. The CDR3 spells CASSFEPGQGAVQNTEAFF. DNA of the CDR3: TGTGCCAGCAGCTTTGAACCGGGACAGGGGGCCGTCCAGAACACTGAAGCTTTCTTT.

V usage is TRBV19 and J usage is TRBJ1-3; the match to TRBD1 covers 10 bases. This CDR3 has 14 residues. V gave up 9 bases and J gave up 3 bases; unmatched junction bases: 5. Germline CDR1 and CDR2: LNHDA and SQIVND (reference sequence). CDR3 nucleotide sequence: TGTGCCAGCAGACAGGGGGCAGGTGGAAACACCATATATTTT. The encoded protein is CASRQGAGGNTIYF.

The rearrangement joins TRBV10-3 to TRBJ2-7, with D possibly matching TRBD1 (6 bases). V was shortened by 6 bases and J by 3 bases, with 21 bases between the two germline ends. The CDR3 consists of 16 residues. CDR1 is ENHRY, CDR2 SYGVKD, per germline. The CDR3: CAISSQGIEFLYEQYF. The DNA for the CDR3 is TGTGCCATCAGCTCCCAGGGGATAGAGTTCCTCTACGAGCAGTACTTC.